This T cell receptor (beta chain) stems from a study of cytomegalovirus exposure and HLA in healthy donors. Study-wide points: The study flagged roughly 160 TCR beta chains as cytomegalovirus-associated. Most TCR beta V segments were productive about 87% or about 30% of the time in an earlier analysis. TCR beta sequences reportedly predicted most subjects' HLA-A and HLA-B alleles accurately.

60 Vbeta and 13 Jbeta primers were used in PCR. The protocol was immunoSEQ multiplex PCR, while the TCRdb copy is restricted to in-frame clones and leaves out a portion. The sample includes about 140,000 clones, 80% of them seen just once. Comment on this clone: Its antigen is currently unknown.

The CDR3 has 15 amino acids. V was cut by 5 bases and J by 8 bases, with 18 bases left in between. The germline V gene has CDR1 SEHNR and CDR2 FQNEAQ (reference sequence). This TCR was sampled from a male donor in good health and CMV-seronegative. This sequence joins TRBV7-9 and TRBJ1-4, with a possible D match to TRBD1 (5 bases). Sequenced sample: PBMCs. The CDR3 coding sequence is TGTGCCAGCAGCCCTATTCCCTTTCAGGGCGAAAAACTGTTTTTT. It codes for CASSPIPFQGEKLFF.